The rows below give T cell receptor beta chains drawn from one sample of a study of human T cells and chemical hapten exposure. TCRdb re-called the RACE reads through MiXCR, storing one row per CDR3 protein. The sample records some 360,000 distinct CDR3 sequences, 5.1% being singletons. This specimen consisted of whole blood, obtained in connection with sensitization to the hapten diphenylcyclopropenone (DPC). The source of these receptors is a woman aged 45-65 years with alopecia areata. Some clones in this sample may be carry-over from other donors' samples. Both conserved end residues are part of each CDR3. The D gene is left open where the match is weak. The size entry is marked missing in some rows and otherwise reads once, few, many or a size class.

j_call: TRBJ2-2; d_call: .; v_call: TRBV24-1; clone_size: .; cdr3_length: 12; cdr3_nt: TGTGCCACCAGTGCCCCCGGCGGGGAGCTGTTTTTT; cdr3_aa: CATSAPGGELFF
j_call: TRBJ2-7; d_call: .; v_call: TRBV20-1; clone_size: few; cdr3_length: 14; cdr3_nt: TGCAGTGCTAGGGGTCACAGGGAGGGATACGAGCAGTACTTC; cdr3_aa: CSARGHREGYEQYF
j_call: TRBJ2-5; d_call: TRBD2; v_call: TRBV30; clone_size: .; cdr3_length: 15; cdr3_nt: TGTGCCTGGAGTGTAACGCGGGAGGGCCAAGAGACCCAGTACTTC; cdr3_aa: CAWSVTREGQETQYF
j_call: TRBJ2-7; d_call: TRBD2; v_call: TRBV2; clone_size: .; cdr3_length: 15; cdr3_nt: TGTGCCAGCAGTGGATACAGCGGGGGGGACTACGAGCAGTACTTC; cdr3_aa: CASSGYSGGDYEQYF
j_call: TRBJ2-1; d_call: .; v_call: TRBV5-1; clone_size: .; cdr3_length: 15; cdr3_nt: TGCGCCAGCAGCTTACTAGACTTTTCCTACAATGAGCAGTTCTTC; cdr3_aa: CASSLLDFSYNEQFF
j_call: TRBJ2-3; d_call: TRBD1; v_call: TRBV7-9; clone_size: few; cdr3_length: 16; cdr3_nt: TGTGCCAGCAGCCAAACGACAGGGGGGAGGACAGATACGCAGTATTTT; cdr3_aa: CASSQTTGGRTDTQYF
j_call: TRBJ2-7; d_call: TRBD1; v_call: TRBV18; clone_size: .; cdr3_length: 14; cdr3_nt: TGTGCTAGCTCACCAGAGGACAGGGGAGGCGAGCAGTACTTC; cdr3_aa: CASSPEDRGGEQYF
j_call: TRBJ2-7; d_call: TRBD2; v_call: TRBV6-1; clone_size: many; cdr3_length: 15; cdr3_nt: TGTGCCAGCAGTGAAACAGCGGGGGCCGCCTACGAGCAGTACTTC; cdr3_aa: CASSETAGAAYEQYF
j_call: TRBJ1-4; d_call: TRBD1; v_call: TRBV13; clone_size: many; cdr3_length: 15; cdr3_nt: TGTGCCAGCAGCTCCCGACAGGGGGATAATGAAAAACTGTTTTTT; cdr3_aa: CASSSRQGDNEKLFF
j_call: TRBJ2-6; d_call: TRBD1; v_call: TRBV4-2; clone_size: many; cdr3_length: 18; cdr3_nt: TGTGCCAGCAGCCCAGGGGAACAGGGGGCTATTGGGGCCAACGTCCTGACTTTC; cdr3_aa: CASSPGEQGAIGANVLTF
j_call: TRBJ2-1; d_call: .; v_call: TRBV24-1; clone_size: many; cdr3_length: 12; cdr3_nt: TGTGCCACCAGCATTGTGGAGGGTGAGCAGTTCTTC; cdr3_aa: CATSIVEGEQFF
j_call: TRBJ2-3; d_call: TRBD2; v_call: TRBV6-5; clone_size: many; cdr3_length: 16; cdr3_nt: TGTGCCAGCAGTTCCCTGACTAGCCCCCACACAGATACGCAGTATTTT; cdr3_aa: CASSSLTSPHTDTQYF
j_call: TRBJ2-5; d_call: .; v_call: TRBV5-1; clone_size: many; cdr3_length: 16; cdr3_nt: TGCGCCAGCAGCCCCCCCACAGGGTCTGGGGGAGAGACCCAGTACTTC; cdr3_aa: CASSPPTGSGGETQYF
j_call: TRBJ2-3; d_call: TRBD2; v_call: TRBV2; clone_size: many; cdr3_length: 15; cdr3_nt: TGTGCCAGCAGTGAACTCCGCGGGAGAGCAGATACGCAGTATTTT; cdr3_aa: CASSELRGRADTQYF
j_call: TRBJ2-3; d_call: .; v_call: TRBV3-1; clone_size: many; cdr3_length: 13; cdr3_nt: TGTGCCAGCAGCCAGGAGTTAATAGATACGCAGTATTTT; cdr3_aa: CASSQELIDTQYF
j_call: TRBJ2-1; d_call: .; v_call: TRBV20-1; clone_size: many; cdr3_length: 14; cdr3_nt: TGCAGTGCTTGGGCGCCCCAAGCCTACAATGAGCAGTTCTTC; cdr3_aa: CSAWAPQAYNEQFF
j_call: TRBJ2-7; d_call: TRBD2; v_call: TRBV7-9; clone_size: few; cdr3_length: 14; cdr3_nt: TGTGCCAGCAGCTCCGAGGCGGGGGTCTACGAGCAGTACTTC; cdr3_aa: CASSSEAGVYEQYF
j_call: TRBJ1-6; d_call: .; v_call: TRBV6-5; clone_size: .; cdr3_length: 15; cdr3_nt: TGTGCCAGCAGTTACTCGAGGGGGGGCAATTCACCCCTCCACTTT; cdr3_aa: CASSYSRGGNSPLHF
j_call: TRBJ2-1; d_call: .; v_call: TRBV2; clone_size: .; cdr3_length: 17; cdr3_nt: TGTGCCAGCAGTGAAAGGCCCATAGGGGCCGGTTTAAATGAGCAGTTCTTC; cdr3_aa: CASSERPIGAGLNEQFF
j_call: TRBJ2-3; d_call: TRBD2; v_call: TRBV4-2; clone_size: .; cdr3_length: 17; cdr3_nt: TGTGCCAGCAGCCAGGCAGGACTAGTTACTAGCACAGATACGCAGTATTTT; cdr3_aa: CASSQAGLVTSTDTQYF
j_call: TRBJ1-1; d_call: .; v_call: TRBV16; clone_size: few; cdr3_length: 13; cdr3_nt: TGTGCCAGCAGAGGAGGGGGGAACACTGAAGCTTTCTTT; cdr3_aa: CASRGGGNTEAFF
j_call: TRBJ1-1; d_call: .; v_call: TRBV7-9; clone_size: .; cdr3_length: 12; cdr3_nt: TGTGCCAGCGATAACATGAACACTGAAGCTTTCTTT; cdr3_aa: CASDNMNTEAFF
j_call: TRBJ2-4; d_call: .; v_call: TRBV28; clone_size: many; cdr3_length: 15; cdr3_nt: TGTGCCAGCACCTTCAGGACAGTGAGCAAAAACATTCAGTACTTC; cdr3_aa: CASTFRTVSKNIQYF
j_call: TRBJ2-2; d_call: .; v_call: TRBV12-3/TRBV12-4; clone_size: .; cdr3_length: 13; cdr3_nt: TGTGCCAGCGGTTGGAGGAACACCGGGGAGCTGTTTTTT; cdr3_aa: CASGWRNTGELFF
j_call: TRBJ2-1; d_call: TRBD2; v_call: TRBV6-2/TRBV6-3; clone_size: .; cdr3_length: 15; cdr3_nt: TGTGCCAGCAGCCCCCGACTAGCGGTCTACAATGAGCAGTTCTTC; cdr3_aa: CASSPRLAVYNEQFF
j_call: TRBJ1-1; d_call: .; v_call: TRBV20-1; clone_size: .; cdr3_length: 15; cdr3_nt: TGCAGTGCTAGAGATCCCGGGGGGGCGGAGGTTGAAGCTTTCTTT; cdr3_aa: CSARDPGGAEVEAFF
j_call: TRBJ2-5; d_call: TRBD2; v_call: TRBV4-3; clone_size: many; cdr3_length: 15; cdr3_nt: TGCGCCAGCAGCCGTGAACTAGCGGGAGGAGAGACCCAGTACTTC; cdr3_aa: CASSRELAGGETQYF
j_call: TRBJ1-1; d_call: .; v_call: TRBV6-2/TRBV6-3; clone_size: many; cdr3_length: 14; cdr3_nt: TGTGCCAGCAGTCCTAAGAGGGTCAGGACTGAAGCTTTCTTT; cdr3_aa: CASSPKRVRTEAFF
j_call: TRBJ2-4; d_call: .; v_call: TRBV28; clone_size: many; cdr3_length: 14; cdr3_nt: TGTGCCAGCAGGGGTAGGGAGGCCAAAAACATTCAGTACTTC; cdr3_aa: CASRGREAKNIQYF
j_call: TRBJ2-2; d_call: .; v_call: TRBV6-2/TRBV6-3; clone_size: few; cdr3_length: 15; cdr3_nt: TGTGCCAGCAGCGCAAGGGGGTTTGGTACCGGGGAGCTGTTTTTT; cdr3_aa: CASSARGFGTGELFF
j_call: TRBJ2-3; d_call: .; v_call: TRBV6-5; clone_size: .; cdr3_length: 14; cdr3_nt: TGTGCCAGCAGCCCCAGCGGCCCCCGGGAGACGCAGTATTTT; cdr3_aa: CASSPSGPRETQYF
j_call: TRBJ2-1; d_call: TRBD2; v_call: TRBV9; clone_size: many; cdr3_length: 15; cdr3_nt: TGTGCCAGCAGCGTCGGGACTACTGTGAACAATGAGCAGTTCTTC; cdr3_aa: CASSVGTTVNNEQFF
j_call: TRBJ2-6; d_call: .; v_call: TRBV28; clone_size: few; cdr3_length: 15; cdr3_nt: TGTGCCAGCAGTTTGGACCCCTCTGGGGCCAACGTCCTGACTTTC; cdr3_aa: CASSLDPSGANVLTF
j_call: TRBJ2-5; d_call: TRBD1; v_call: TRBV5-1; clone_size: many; cdr3_length: 16; cdr3_nt: TGCGCCAGCAGCTTGGGTCCAGGACAGGGGGAAGAGACCCAGTACTTC; cdr3_aa: CASSLGPGQGEETQYF
j_call: TRBJ2-1; d_call: TRBD2; v_call: TRBV4-3; clone_size: .; cdr3_length: 16; cdr3_nt: TGCGCCAGCAGCCTCCGACTAGCGGGAGTAGGGAATGAGCAGTTCTTC; cdr3_aa: CASSLRLAGVGNEQFF
j_call: TRBJ1-4; d_call: .; v_call: TRBV2; clone_size: .; cdr3_length: 12; cdr3_nt: TGTGCCAGCAGTGAACTGGATGAAAAACTGTTTTTT; cdr3_aa: CASSELDEKLFF
j_call: TRBJ1-1; d_call: TRBD1; v_call: TRBV29-1; clone_size: few; cdr3_length: 14; cdr3_nt: TGCAGCGGGAAGGGACAGGGGGCCCCCACTGAAGCTTTCTTT; cdr3_aa: CSGKGQGAPTEAFF
j_call: TRBJ2-5; d_call: .; v_call: TRBV12-3/TRBV12-4; clone_size: .; cdr3_length: 14; cdr3_nt: TGTGCCAGCAGTTTAGGACAGCCGCCGGAGACCCAGTACTTC; cdr3_aa: CASSLGQPPETQYF
j_call: TRBJ1-3; d_call: TRBD1; v_call: TRBV7-2; clone_size: few; cdr3_length: 15; cdr3_nt: TGTGCCAGCAGCTTGGGGACAGGGGTTGGAAACACCATATATTTT; cdr3_aa: CASSLGTGVGNTIYF
j_call: TRBJ1-6; d_call: .; v_call: TRBV6-5; clone_size: many; cdr3_length: 17; cdr3_nt: TGTGCCAGCAGTTACTCCCCAGGGAGCTCCTATAATTCACCCCTCCACTTT; cdr3_aa: CASSYSPGSSYNSPLHF
j_call: TRBJ1-1; d_call: .; v_call: TRBV5-1; clone_size: many; cdr3_length: 14; cdr3_nt: TGCGCCAGCAGCTTGATGCTCTCAGGGACTGAAGCTTTCTTT; cdr3_aa: CASSLMLSGTEAFF